What follows is one T cell receptor (beta chain) and its context. The data belong to a study of cytomegalovirus exposure and HLA in healthy donors. The PCR made use of 60 Vbeta and 13 Jbeta primers. The repertoire was sequenced with immunoSEQ multiplex PCR; TCRdb's copy has only in-frame clones and lacks some. The repertoire has 150,000 to 200,000 clones, around three quarters of them found once; the top ten carry 1%. The V end lost 2 bases, the J end lost 3 bases, and 20 bases lay between the germline ends. CDR3 length: 18 residues. Germline values: CDR1 SGHAT, CDR2 FQNNGV. This chain joins TRBV11-2 and TRBJ2-1, with D perhaps matching TRBD1 (5 bases). The sequenced material came from PBMCs. This clonotype was sampled from a woman in her forties or fifties in good health and CMV-seropositive. CDR3 in DNA: TGTGCCAGCAGCTTAATAGGGGTAGAGGCCGCCTACTACAATGAGCAGTTCTTC. Its translation is CASSLIGVEAAYYNEQFF.